This is a list of T cell receptor beta chains from one sample in a study of shared clonotypes between healthy human individuals. TCRdb's table, derived via immunoSEQ multiplex PCR, lists solely in-frame clones and lacks some. The table records roughly 500,000 clones, more than 65% of them present only once. The source material was PBMCs. All receptors come from a woman between 35 and 50 years old in good health. Some clones in this sample may be carry-over from other donors' samples. The CDR3 runs from the conserved cysteine through the conserved F or W. Each record gives: J gene, V gene, clone size, D gene, CDR3 DNA, CDR3 protein. D genes are given only for firm matches. Expanded clones get a size class; other rows say once, few or many, or leave the size out.

TRBJ2-5	TRBV2	-	TRBD2	TGTGCCAGCAAGGGAGGGAGAGAGACCCAGTACTTC	CASKGGRETQYF
TRBJ1-1	TRBV6-6	once	-	TGTGCCAGCAGTCCCTCGCGGGGTCTTACTGAAGCTTTCTTT	CASSPSRGLTEAFF
TRBJ2-7	TRBV2	-	TRBD2	TGTGCCAGCAGTGAAGGGGTAGCGGGGGGCTACGAGCAGTACTTC	CASSEGVAGGYEQYF
TRBJ1-5	TRBV20-1	-	-	TGCAGGGCCCGGGGCAATCAGCCCCAGCATTTT	CRARGNQPQHF
TRBJ2-7	TRBV28	-	TRBD2	TGTGCCAGCAGTTCCCCTGACTCTAGCGGGAGGTTCTACGAGCAGTACTTC	CASSSPDSSGRFYEQYF
TRBJ2-2	TRBV7-7	-	-	TGTGCTAGCAGCTTACTTGAGGGCACGAACACCGGGGAGCTGTTTTTT	CASSLLEGTNTGELFF
TRBJ2-1	TRBV7-9	-	-	TGTGCCAGCAGCTTAGCGGCGAGGTACAATGAGCAGTTCTTC	CASSLAARYNEQFF
TRBJ2-7	TRBV5-6	-	TRBD2	TGTGCCAGCAGCTTGTGGTTGTCTAGCGGGGCAAGCGAGCAGTACTTC	CASSLWLSSGASEQYF
TRBJ1-5	TRBV19	-	-	TGTGCCAGTAGTATGACTTACGGGCAAGGGGGTCAGCCCCAGCATTTT	CASSMTYGQGGQPQHF
TRBJ2-5	TRBV30	few	-	TGTGCCTGGGGTCTAGGGCTGGAGACCCAGTACTTC	CAWGLGLETQYF
TRBJ1-1	TRBV30	-	-	TGTGCCGGGAAGTCGGGGAGCACTGAAGCTTTCTTT	CAGKSGSTEAFF
TRBJ2-6	TRBV5-1	-	-	TGCGCCAGCAGTTACGCCGGGGACCCCGTTAGGTCTGGGGCCAACGTCCTGACTTTC	CASSYAGDPVRSGANVLTF
TRBJ2-2	TRBV19	-	TRBD2	TGTGCCAGTACGCAGGGACTAGGCTCCACCGGGGAGCTGTTTTTT	CASTQGLGSTGELFF
TRBJ2-2	TRBV1	once	-	TGCACCAGCAGCCAAGAAGTCAAGCGGGACCCCACGAACACCGGGGAGCTGTTTTTT	CTSSQEVKRDPTNTGELFF
TRBJ1-1	TRBV5-1	-	-	TGCGCCAGCAGCTTGGCCGGGCAGACTGAAGCTTTCTTT	CASSLAGQTEAFF
TRBJ2-7	TRBV9	-	TRBD2	TGTGCCAGCAGCGGGGGGGGAGCCCTGTCCCCTTACGAGCAGTACTTC	CASSGGGALSPYEQYF
TRBJ1-3	TRBV10-2	few	-	TGCGCCAGCAGTGGCTTAACCTCTGGAAACACCATATATTTT	CASSGLTSGNTIYF
TRBJ1-4	TRBV30	-	-	TGTGCCTGGAGACGAAATCCGGGACGGACTAATGAAAAACTGTTTTTT	CAWRRNPGRTNEKLFF
TRBJ1-3	TRBV6-6	-	-	TGTGCCAGCAGTTACGGCTCAGGGATTGGAAACACCATATATTTT	CASSYGSGIGNTIYF
TRBJ1-1	TRBV10-3	few	-	TGTGCCATCAGTGAGTGGGGAAGGGGAGCTTTCTTT	CAISEWGRGAFF
TRBJ2-4	TRBV29-1	-	TRBD1	TGCAGCGTTGTGGACAGGGGTTCAGACATTCAGTACTTC	CSVVDRGSDIQYF
TRBJ2-2	TRBV21-1	-	-	TGTGCCAGCAGCAGAGGCGGGGATAGGGACACCGGGGAGCTGTTTTTT	CASSRGGDRDTGELFF
TRBJ2-1	TRBV7-6	once	TRBD2	TGTGCCAGCAGCGCCCGACTAGCGGGAGTATACAATGAGCAGTTCTTC	CASSARLAGVYNEQFF
TRBJ1-1	TRBV6-5	-	-	TGTGCCAGCAGCCGACAGAACACTGAAGCTTTCTTT	CASSRQNTEAFF
TRBJ2-5	TRBV6-5	-	TRBD1	TGTGCCAGCAGGTTACAGGGGGTCGCAGAGACCCAGTACTTC	CASRLQGVAETQYF
TRBJ1-3	TRBV9	-	-	TGTGCCAGCAGCCTCGTAACTGGAAACACCATATATTTT	CASSLVTGNTIYF